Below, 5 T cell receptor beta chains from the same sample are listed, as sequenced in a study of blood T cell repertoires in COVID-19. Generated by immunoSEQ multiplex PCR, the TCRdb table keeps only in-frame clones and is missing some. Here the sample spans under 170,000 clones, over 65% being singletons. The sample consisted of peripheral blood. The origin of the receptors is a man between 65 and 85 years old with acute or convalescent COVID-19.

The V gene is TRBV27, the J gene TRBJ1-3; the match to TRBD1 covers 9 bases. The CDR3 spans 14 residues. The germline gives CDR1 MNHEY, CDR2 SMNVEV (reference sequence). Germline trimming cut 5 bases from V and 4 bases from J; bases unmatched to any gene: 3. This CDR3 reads CASSTDRGGNTIYF. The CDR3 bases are TGTGCCAGCAGTACGGACAGGGGAGGAAACACCATATATTTT.

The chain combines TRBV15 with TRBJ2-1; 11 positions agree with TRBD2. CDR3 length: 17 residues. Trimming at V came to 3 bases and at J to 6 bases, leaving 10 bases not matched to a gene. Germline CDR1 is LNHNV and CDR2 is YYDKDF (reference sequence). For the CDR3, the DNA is TGTGCCACCAGCAGGGGGCCTACTAGCGGGAGCGCCAATGAGCAGTTCTTC. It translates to CATSRGPTSGSANEQFF.

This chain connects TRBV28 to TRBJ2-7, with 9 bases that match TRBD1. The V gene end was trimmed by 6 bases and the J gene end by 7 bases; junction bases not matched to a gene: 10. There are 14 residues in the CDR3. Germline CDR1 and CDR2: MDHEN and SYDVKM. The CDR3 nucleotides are TGTGCCAGCAGGGGGACAGGGTCCCGGTTGGAGCAGTACTTC. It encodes CASRGTGSRLEQYF.

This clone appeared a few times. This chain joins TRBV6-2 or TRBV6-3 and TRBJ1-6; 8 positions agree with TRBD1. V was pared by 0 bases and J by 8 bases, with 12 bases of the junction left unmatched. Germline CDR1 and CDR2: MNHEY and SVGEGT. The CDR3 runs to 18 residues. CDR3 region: CASSYSRTQGARDSPLHF. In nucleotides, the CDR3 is TGTGCCAGCAGTTACTCACGAACCCAGGGGGCGCGGGATTCACCCCTCCACTTT.

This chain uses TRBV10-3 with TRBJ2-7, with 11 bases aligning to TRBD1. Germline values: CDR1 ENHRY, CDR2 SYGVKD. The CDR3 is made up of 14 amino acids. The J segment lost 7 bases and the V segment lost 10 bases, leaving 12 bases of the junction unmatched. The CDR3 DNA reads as TGTGCCACCGAGTGGGACAGGGGGGGCGAGGAGCAGTACTTC. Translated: CATEWDRGGEEQYF.